Listed here are 18 T cell receptor beta chains from one sample, sequenced in a study of blood T cell repertoires in COVID-19 (dated by TCRdb to the early 2020s). Library prep was done by the immunoSEQ multiplex PCR assay. TCRdb took over this immuneACCESS table, retaining in-frame rearrangements with V and J assigned. Such tables are incomplete; in checked studies, under half of the missing clones stem from an unresolved V gene, and the remainder is unexplained. The sample profile shows 90,000 to 120,000 clones; 60% to 85% of them were found once. The ten largest clones take up more than 4% of the sample. The sequenced sample consisted of peripheral blood. The receptor set was obtained from a man aged 65 to 79 with acute or convalescent COVID-19.

The V call is TRBV19, the J call TRBJ1-4; perhaps TRBD1 as D (5 bases). V was pared by 11 bases and J by 5 bases, with 18 bases between. Germline CDR1 reads LNHDA; CDR2 reads SQIVND (reference sequence). The CDR3 runs 14 residues. The CDR3 nucleotides read TGTGCCCAGCCGGGGTGGGGGGTGAATGAAAAACTGTTTTTT. It yields the protein CAQPGWGVNEKLFF.

V usage is TRBV11-3 and J usage is TRBJ2-2; unclear D gene. The CDR3 is 15 residues long. Germline V gives CDR1 SGHNT, CDR2 YENEEA. The germline V and J ends were trimmed by 1 base and 4 bases, with 10 bases remaining between them. CDR3 protein: CASSLGGRATGELFF. As DNA, the CDR3 is TGTGCCAGCAGCTTAGGTGGTAGAGCCACCGGGGAGCTGTTTTTT.

This chain uses TRBV5-4 with TRBJ2-3; D remains unclear. Germline V gives CDR1 SGHNT, CDR2 YYREEE (reference sequence). CDR3 length equals 14 residues. Trimming took off 2 bases at V and 0 bases at J, with 7 bases between the two ends. The CDR3 sequence: CASSFDSSTDTQYF. CDR3 in DNA: TGTGCCAGCAGCTTTGACTCTAGCACAGATACGCAGTATTTT. Full variable domain (remainder filled in from reference TRBV5-4 and TRBJ2-3): ETGVTQSPTHLIKTRGQQVTLRCSSQSGHNTVSWYQQALGQGPQFIFQYYREEENGRGNFPPRFSGLQFPNYSSELNVNALELDDSALYLCASSFDSSTDTQYFGPGTRLTVL.

The rearrangement links TRBV28 to TRBJ1-6, with D possibly matching TRBD1 (5 bases). The V and J ends lost 2 bases and 4 bases respectively, with 12 bases between them. Germline CDR1 is MDHEN and CDR2 is SYDVKM. The CDR3 spans 16 residues. This CDR3 is CASSLGSTAYNSPLHF. CDR3 bases: TGTGCCAGCAGTTTAGGTTCGACAGCATATAATTCACCCCTCCACTTT.

The chain couples TRBV6-6 to TRBJ2-1; TRBD2 matches at 8 bases. CDR1 is MNHNY and CDR2 is SVGAGI in the germline V gene (reference sequence). This CDR3 is built from 14 residues. With 5 bases clipped from V and 3 bases from J, the junction kept 3 bases outside the gene matches. The CDR3 sequence is CASSPGLDYNEQFF. In DNA, the CDR3 is TGTGCCAGCAGTCCGGGACTAGACTACAATGAGCAGTTCTTC.

The chain recombines TRBV5-6 with TRBJ2-5, with 10 bases matching TRBD1. V gave up 1 base and J gave up 2 bases; unmatched junction bases: 2. The germline gives CDR1 SGHDT, CDR2 YYEEEE. CDR3 size: 15 residues. The CDR3 DNA reads TGTGCCAGCAGCTTGTCGGGACAGGGGCAAGAGACCCAGTACTTC. Translation: CASSLSGQGQETQYF.

The J gene is TRBJ1-5, the V gene TRBV6-6; D may be TRBD1 (5 bases). The V end lost 8 bases, the J end lost 1 base, and 15 bases lay between the germline ends. The length of the CDR3 is 15 residues. Per germline, CDR1 MNHNY and CDR2 SVGAGI (reference sequence). Here the CDR3 DNA reads TGTGCCAGCGCATCGGAGGGGTCGAGCAATCAGCCCCAGCATTTT. Translation gives CASASEGSSNQPQHF.

This chain joins TRBV10-3 and TRBJ1-6; a possible D gene is TRBD1 (5 bases). Per the germline V gene, CDR1 is ENHRY and CDR2 is SYGVKD. The CDR3 runs 14 residues. Trimming took 2 bases from V and 4 from J, leaving 6 bases between them. CDR3 residues: CAISEGGYNSPLHF. Here the CDR3 DNA reads TGTGCCATCAGTGAGGGGGGGTATAATTCACCCCTCCACTTT.

V is TRBV6-5 and J is TRBJ1-5, with 8 bases lining up with TRBD1. V trimming: 0 bases; J trimming: 7 bases; junction bases outside the gene matches: 2. CDR3 length: 14 amino acids. Germline V gene data show CDR1 as MNHEY and CDR2 as SVGAGI. Written as DNA, the CDR3 is TGTGCCAGCAGTTACTCGGGACAGGCACAGCCCCAGCATTTT. Translating gives CASSYSGQAQPQHF.

In this sample, this clone turned up once. The chain links TRBV5-1 to TRBJ2-3; the D is unclear. The V gene's germline CDR1 is SGHRS and CDR2 YFSETQ. The V gene lost 1 base and the J gene lost 4 bases, with 10 bases spanning the gap. This CDR3 has 14 residues. Here the CDR3 reads CASSLSAEADTQYF. DNA of the CDR3: TGCGCCAGCAGCTTGTCGGCGGAAGCAGATACGCAGTATTTT.

A single count supports this clone. This chain joins TRBV2 and TRBJ1-4; D uncertain. This CDR3 comprises 15 residues. V gave up 2 bases and J gave up 4 bases, with 11 bases separating them. Germline V CDR1 and CDR2: SNHLY, FYNNEI. For the CDR3, the DNA is TGTGCCAGCAGTGAACAAGGCCGGAGTAATGAAAAACTGTTTTTT. It codes for CASSEQGRSNEKLFF. The full variable domain, in which reference TRBV2 and TRBJ1-4 provide the parts outside the CDR3, is EPEVTQTPSHQVTQMGQEVILRCVPISNHLYFYWYRQILGQKVEFLVSFYNNEISEKSEIFDDQFSVERPDGSNFTLKIRSTKLEDSAMYFCASSEQGRSNEKLFFGSGTQLSVL.

This clone has a handful of counts. The chain has TRBV7-8 and TRBJ1-2, with TRBD1 matching 7 bases. Trimming cost V 5 bases and J 5 bases; bases outside gene matches: 5. The CDR3 sequence is 13 residues long. CDR1 SGHVS and CDR2 FQNEAQ come from the germline V gene. CDR3 amino acids: CASSLRDSYGYTF. The DNA for the CDR3 is TGTGCCAGCAGCCTTAGGGACAGTTATGGCTACACCTTC.

The genes are TRBV6-6 and TRBJ1-4; the D is unclear. The V end lost 6 bases, the J end lost 4 bases, and 9 bases lay between the germline ends. The germline gives CDR1 MNHNY, CDR2 SVGAGI (reference sequence). The CDR3 has 13 residues. The CDR3 coding sequence is TGTGCCAGCAGCCCCCAAAATAATGAAAAACTGTTTTTT. This codes for CASSPQNNEKLFF.

V usage is TRBV5-8 and J usage is TRBJ1-4, with TRBD1 identical over 9 bases. Trimming removed 2 bases from V and 7 bases from J; junction bases left unmatched: 6. The CDR3 is 15 amino acids. Germline V gene sequence: CDR1 SGHTS, CDR2 YDEGEE. The CDR3 reads CASSFPGTGIEKLFF. The CDR3 nucleotides read TGTGCCAGCAGCTTTCCCGGGACAGGGATTGAAAAACTGTTTTTT.

The chain combines TRBV7-3 with TRBJ2-3; TRBD2 agrees at 8 bases. Per germline, CDR1 SGHTA and CDR2 FQGTGA. Trimming cost V 5 bases and J 0 bases; bases outside gene matches: 4. This CDR3 comprises 15 residues. The CDR3 spells CASSQAGASTDTQYF. Here the CDR3 DNA reads TGTGCCAGCAGCCAAGCGGGGGCTAGCACAGATACGCAGTATTTT.

The chain joins TRBV7-2 to TRBJ1-4; 8 bases are shared with TRBD1. The CDR3 runs 15 residues. Germline CDR1 and CDR2: SGHTA and FQGNSA. V was pared by 3 bases and J by 6 bases, with 6 bases of the junction left unmatched. The CDR3 nucleotides read TGTGCCAGCAGCTTCGGACAGGGATTCGATGAAAAACTGTTTTTT. Protein sequence: CASSFGQGFDEKLFF.

This chain links TRBV6-6 with TRBJ1-2, with D perhaps matching TRBD1 (5 bases). Germline CDR1 is MNHNY and CDR2 is SVGAGI (reference sequence). The CDR3 loop spans 14 amino acids. V was pared by 2 bases and J by 4 bases, with 11 bases between. CDR3 sequence reads: CASSYPDSLYGYTF. CDR3 in DNA: TGTGCCAGCAGTTACCCCGACAGTCTCTATGGCTACACCTTC.

The chain has TRBV5-1 and TRBJ1-1; 7 positions agree with TRBD1. Germline-derived CDR1 and CDR2 are SGHRS and YFSETQ. Trimming took 4 bases from V and 1 from J; bases not matched to a gene: 4. The CDR3 contains 14 residues. Here the CDR3 reads CASSGNRGNTEAFF. The CDR3 bases are TGCGCCAGCAGCGGTAACAGGGGGAACACTGAAGCTTTCTTT.